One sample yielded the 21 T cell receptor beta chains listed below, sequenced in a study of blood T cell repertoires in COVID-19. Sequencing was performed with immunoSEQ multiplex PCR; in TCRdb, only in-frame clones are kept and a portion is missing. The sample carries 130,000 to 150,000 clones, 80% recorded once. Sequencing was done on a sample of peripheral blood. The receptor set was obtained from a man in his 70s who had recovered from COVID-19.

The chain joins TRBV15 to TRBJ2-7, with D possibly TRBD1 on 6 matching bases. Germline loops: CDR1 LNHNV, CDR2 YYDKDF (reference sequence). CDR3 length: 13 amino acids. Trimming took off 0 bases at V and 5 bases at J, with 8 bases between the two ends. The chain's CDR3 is CATSRDRGHEQYF. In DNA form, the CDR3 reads TGTGCCACCAGCAGAGACAGGGGACACGAGCAGTACTTC.

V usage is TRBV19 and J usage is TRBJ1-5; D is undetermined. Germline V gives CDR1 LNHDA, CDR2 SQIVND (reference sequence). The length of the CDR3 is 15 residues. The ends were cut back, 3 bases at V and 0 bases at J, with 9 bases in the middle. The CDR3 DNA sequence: TGTGCCAGTAGTATCCCCAGGAATAGCAATCAGCCCCAGCATTTT. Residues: CASSIPRNSNQPQHF.

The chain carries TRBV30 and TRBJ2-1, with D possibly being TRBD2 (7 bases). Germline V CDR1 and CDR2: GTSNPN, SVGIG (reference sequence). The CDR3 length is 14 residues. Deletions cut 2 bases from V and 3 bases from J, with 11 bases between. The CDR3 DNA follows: TGTGCCTGGAGTAGGGAGGGGGTCTACAATGAGCAGTTCTTC. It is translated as CAWSREGVYNEQFF.

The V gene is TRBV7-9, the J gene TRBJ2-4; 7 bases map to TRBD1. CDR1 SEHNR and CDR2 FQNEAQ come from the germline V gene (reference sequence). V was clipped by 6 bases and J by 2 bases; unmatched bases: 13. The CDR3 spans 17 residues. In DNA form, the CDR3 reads TGTGCCAGCAGTCTCACATCCGAGAGGGGGCCCAAAAACATTCAGTACTTC. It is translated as CASSLTSERGPKNIQYF.

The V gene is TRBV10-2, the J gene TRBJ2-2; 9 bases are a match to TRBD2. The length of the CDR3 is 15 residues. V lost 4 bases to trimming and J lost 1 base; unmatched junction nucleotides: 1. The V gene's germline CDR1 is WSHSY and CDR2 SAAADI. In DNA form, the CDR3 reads TGCGCCAGCAGTGTGACTAGCGGGAACACCGGGGAGCTGTTTTTT. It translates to CASSVTSGNTGELFF.

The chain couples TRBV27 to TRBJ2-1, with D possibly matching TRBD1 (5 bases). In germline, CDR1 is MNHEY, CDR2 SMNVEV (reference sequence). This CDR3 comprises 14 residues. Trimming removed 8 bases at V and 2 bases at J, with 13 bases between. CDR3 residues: CASHEVGAYNEQFF. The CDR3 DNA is TGTGCCAGCCATGAAGTAGGGGCCTACAATGAGCAGTTCTTC.

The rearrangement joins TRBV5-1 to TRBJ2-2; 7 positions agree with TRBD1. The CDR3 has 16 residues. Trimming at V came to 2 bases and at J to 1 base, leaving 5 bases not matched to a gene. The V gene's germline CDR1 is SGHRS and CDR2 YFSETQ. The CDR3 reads CASSFPQGLNTGELFF. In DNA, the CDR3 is TGCGCCAGCAGCTTCCCACAGGGGCTGAACACCGGGGAGCTGTTTTTT.

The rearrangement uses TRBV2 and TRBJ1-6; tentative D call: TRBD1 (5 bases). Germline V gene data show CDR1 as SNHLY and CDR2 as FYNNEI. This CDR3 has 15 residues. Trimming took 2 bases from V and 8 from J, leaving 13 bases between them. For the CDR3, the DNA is TGTGCCAGCAGTGAAAGTACAGGAGGGTATTCACCCCTCCACTTT. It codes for CASSESTGGYSPLHF.

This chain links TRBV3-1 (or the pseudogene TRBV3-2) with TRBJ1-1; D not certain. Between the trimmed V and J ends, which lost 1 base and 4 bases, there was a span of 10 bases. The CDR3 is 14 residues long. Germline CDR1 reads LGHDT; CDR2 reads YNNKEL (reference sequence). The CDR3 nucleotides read TGTGCCAGCAGCCAAGTGCGGGGAATCACTGAAGCTTTCTTT. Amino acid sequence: CASSQVRGITEAFF.

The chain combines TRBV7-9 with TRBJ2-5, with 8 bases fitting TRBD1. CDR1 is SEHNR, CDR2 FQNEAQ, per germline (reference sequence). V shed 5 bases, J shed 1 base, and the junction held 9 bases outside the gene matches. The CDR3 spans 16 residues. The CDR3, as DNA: TGTGCCAGCAGCGGAAGGGGACAGGAGACCCAAGAGACCCAGTACTTC. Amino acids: CASSGRGQETQETQYF.

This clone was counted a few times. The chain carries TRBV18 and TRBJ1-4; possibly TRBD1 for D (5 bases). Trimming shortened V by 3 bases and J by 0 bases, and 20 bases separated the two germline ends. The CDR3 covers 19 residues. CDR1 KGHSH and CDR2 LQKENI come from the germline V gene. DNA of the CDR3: TGTGCCAGCTCACCGACGACAGCCCGAGTCCCTACAACTAATGAAAAACTGTTTTTT. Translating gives CASSPTTARVPTTNEKLFF. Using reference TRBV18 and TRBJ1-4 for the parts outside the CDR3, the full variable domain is NAGVMQNPRHLVRRRGQEARLRCSPMKGHSHVYWYRQLPEEGLKFMVYLQKENIIDESGMPKERFSAEFPKEGPSILRIQQVVRGDSAAYFCASSPTTARVPTTNEKLFFGSGTQLSVL.

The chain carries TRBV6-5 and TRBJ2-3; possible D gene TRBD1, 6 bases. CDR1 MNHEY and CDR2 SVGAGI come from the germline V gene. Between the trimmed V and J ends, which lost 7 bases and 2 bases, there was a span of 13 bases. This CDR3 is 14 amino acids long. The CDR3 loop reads CASMRDRLTDTQYF. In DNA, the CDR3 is TGTGCCAGCATGCGTGACAGGCTCACAGATACGCAGTATTTT.

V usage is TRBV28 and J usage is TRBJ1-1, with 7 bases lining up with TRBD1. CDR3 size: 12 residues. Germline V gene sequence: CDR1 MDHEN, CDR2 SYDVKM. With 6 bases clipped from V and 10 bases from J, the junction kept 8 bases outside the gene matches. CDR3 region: CASSPPTGRAFF. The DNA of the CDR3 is TGTGCCAGCAGCCCCCCGACAGGGCGAGCTTTCTTT.

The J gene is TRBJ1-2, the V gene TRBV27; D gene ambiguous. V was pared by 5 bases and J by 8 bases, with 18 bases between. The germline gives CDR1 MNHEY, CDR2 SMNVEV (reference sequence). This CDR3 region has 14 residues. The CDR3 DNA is TGTGCCAGCAGTCGCCGACTGGGTGAGAGCGGCTACACCTTC. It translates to CASSRRLGESGYTF.

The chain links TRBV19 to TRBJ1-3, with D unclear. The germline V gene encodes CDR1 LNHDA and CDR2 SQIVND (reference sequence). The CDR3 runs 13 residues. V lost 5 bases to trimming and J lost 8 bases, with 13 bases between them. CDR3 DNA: TGTGCCAGTAGTGTCGAATTCGGAGACACCATATATTTT. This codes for CASSVEFGDTIYF.

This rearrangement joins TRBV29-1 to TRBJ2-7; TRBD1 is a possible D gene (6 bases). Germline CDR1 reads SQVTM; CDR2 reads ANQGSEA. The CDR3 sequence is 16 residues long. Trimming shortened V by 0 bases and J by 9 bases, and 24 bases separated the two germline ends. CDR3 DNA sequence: TGCAGCGTTGAAGAGTACCCGAGACAGGCTTCGAGGGGGCAGTACTTC. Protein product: CSVEEYPRQASRGQYF.

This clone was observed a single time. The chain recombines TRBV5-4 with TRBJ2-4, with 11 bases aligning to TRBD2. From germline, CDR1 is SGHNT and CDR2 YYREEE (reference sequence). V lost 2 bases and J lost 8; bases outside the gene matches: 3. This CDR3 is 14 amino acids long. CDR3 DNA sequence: TGTGCCAGCAGCTTTAGCGGGAGGGAACACATTCAGTACTTC. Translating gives CASSFSGREHIQYF.

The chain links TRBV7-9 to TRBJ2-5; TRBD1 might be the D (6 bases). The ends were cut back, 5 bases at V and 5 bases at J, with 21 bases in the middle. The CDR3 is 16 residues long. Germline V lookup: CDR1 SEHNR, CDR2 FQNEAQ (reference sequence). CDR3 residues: CASSVGTNPGRETQYF. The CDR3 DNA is TGTGCCAGCAGCGTAGGGACAAATCCCGGGCGGGAGACCCAGTACTTC.

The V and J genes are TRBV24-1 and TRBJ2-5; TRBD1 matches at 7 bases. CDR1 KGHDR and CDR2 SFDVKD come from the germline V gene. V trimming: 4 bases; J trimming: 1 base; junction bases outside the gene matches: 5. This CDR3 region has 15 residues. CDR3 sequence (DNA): TGTGCCACCAGTGAGGGCAGGGGGTCCCAAGAGACCCAGTACTTC. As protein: CATSEGRGSQETQYF.

In DNA, the CDR3 is TGCGCCAGCAGTGAGATCGGACAGAACAATCAGCCCCAGCATTTT. As protein: CASSEIGQNNQPQHF. J is TRBJ1-5 and V is TRBV10-1, with a weak D call TRBD1 (6 bases). V was clipped by 2 bases and J by 3 bases, with 11 bases between them. The CDR3 spans 15 residues. The germline V gene has CDR1 WNHNN and CDR2 SYGVQD (reference sequence).

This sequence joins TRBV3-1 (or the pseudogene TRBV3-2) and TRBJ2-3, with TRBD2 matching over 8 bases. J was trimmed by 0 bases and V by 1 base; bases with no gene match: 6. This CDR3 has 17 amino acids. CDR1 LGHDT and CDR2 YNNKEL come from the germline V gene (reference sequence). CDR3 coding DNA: TGTGCCAGCAGCCAAGTGGCGGGGGGCTCTAGCACAGATACGCAGTATTTT. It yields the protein CASSQVAGGSSTDTQYF.